The present TCR beta chain was sequenced within a study of T cell responses to AZD1222 COVID-19 vaccine. The wider study: Doses given second, at about 4 or about 12 weeks, were pooled. General observations from the study: It should be noted that donors were predominantly white British and more often female, and clonal diversity was possibly underestimated. Increased Spike-specific TCR breadth and depth were observed after two AZD1222 doses. Vaccine-related CD4 TCRs covered spike, predominating at 160-218 and 743-854.

Inclusive of both ends, the CDR3 amounts to 12 amino acids. Germline assignment: CDR1 MNHNS and CDR2 SASEGT. This clone was seen just once. Its antigen is currently unknown. Given the absence of the conserved phenylalanine or tryptophan at the CDR3 end, a read error is likely. The limits of the CDR3 on the DNA are not certain, so only TCRdb's listed CDR3 is given. Clones were read by immunoSEQ multiplex PCR, and TCRdb kept only the in-frame ones, dropping some. The table has some 120,000 clones, 89% seen once. The TCR was taken from an adult in good health. This chain links TRBV6-1 with TRBJ1-1. Sequences were derived from peripheral blood, sampled on day 0 of AZD1222 vaccination. This CDR3 is CASSEGTPLTRI.